The 18 T cell receptor beta chains below were found in one sample sequenced in a study of blood T cell repertoires in COVID-19. Assay used: immunoSEQ multiplex PCR; TCRdb lists only in-frame clones, some missing. In the table there are more than 200,000 clones, roughly nine tenths of which are singletons. The source material was peripheral blood. Receptors were obtained from a woman aged 45-65 years with acute or convalescent COVID-19.

V gene TRBV19 combines with J gene TRBJ2-3; D may be TRBD1 (6 bases). V lost 7 bases to trimming and J lost 7 bases, with 15 bases between them. The CDR3 runs to 13 residues. Germline assignment: CDR1 LNHDA and CDR2 SQIVND (reference sequence). The CDR3: CASTGQGWNTQYF. Written as DNA, the CDR3 is TGTGCCAGTACGGGGCAGGGGTGGAATACGCAGTATTTT.

This rearrangement joins TRBV6-1 to TRBJ1-2; perhaps TRBD1 as D (5 bases). The CDR3 extends over 12 amino acids. Germline CDR1 is MNHNS and CDR2 is SASEGT. V shed 1 base and J shed 11 bases, with 11 bases lying between them. CDR3 region: CASSEVTGVYTF. CDR3 DNA: TGTGCCAGCAGTGAAGTTACAGGTGTATACACCTTC.

This sequence joins TRBV19 and TRBJ2-1; tentative D call: TRBD1 (6 bases). V lost 0 bases and J lost 5, with 23 bases in between. The CDR3 is 19 amino acids. Germline-derived CDR1 and CDR2 are LNHDA and SQIVND (reference sequence). The CDR3 coding sequence is TGTGCCAGTAGTATAGAAATCCGACCAAGGGCAGGGGAAGACAATGAGCAGTTCTTC. Translated: CASSIEIRPRAGEDNEQFF. Based on the CDR3 plus reference TRBV19 and TRBJ2-1, the full variable domain is DGGITQSPKYLFRKEGQNVTLSCEQNLNHDAMYWYRQDPGQGLRLIYYSQIVNDFQKGDIAEGYSVSREKKESFPLTVTSAQKNPTAFYLCASSIEIRPRAGEDNEQFFGPGTRLTVL.

This chain joins TRBV28 and TRBJ1-5; D is possibly TRBD1 (5 bases). Germline V gene data show CDR1 as MDHEN and CDR2 as SYDVKM. The CDR3 runs 15 residues. Trimming removed 7 bases from V and 4 bases from J, with 17 bases in between. The chain's CDR3 is CASTPPVEGNQPQHF. The CDR3, as DNA: TGTGCCAGCACCCCCCCCGTGGAGGGGAATCAGCCCCAGCATTTT.

This clone turned up a few times. This chain uses TRBV11-2 with TRBJ2-7; 11 bases align to TRBD2. The germline CDR1 and CDR2 sequences are SGHAT and FQNNGV. This CDR3 is built from 18 residues. Unmatched junction bases numbered 13, after V lost 5 bases and J lost 1 base. This CDR3 reads CASSIRIAGGGISYEQYF. CDR3 nucleotide sequence: TGTGCCAGCAGCATCCGAATAGCGGGAGGGGGAATTTCCTACGAGCAGTACTTC.

This chain joins TRBV29-1 and TRBJ2-3; 10 bases are a match to TRBD2. This CDR3 spans 15 amino acids. The V gene's germline CDR1 is SQVTM and CDR2 ANQGSEA. V trimming: 5 bases; J trimming: 2 bases; junction bases outside the gene matches: 7. The CDR3 spells CSVQGAGGITDTQYF. In nucleotides, the CDR3 is TGCAGCGTTCAAGGAGCGGGGGGGATCACAGATACGCAGTATTTT.

The V gene is TRBV9, the J gene TRBJ1-4; D possibly corresponds to TRBD1 (5 bases). The CDR3 runs 16 residues. Germline CDR1 reads SGDLS; CDR2 reads YYNGEE. The V end lost 0 bases, the J end lost 4 bases, and 13 bases lay between the germline ends. The CDR3 loop reads CASSVAGQPLNEKLFF. The CDR3 DNA is TGTGCCAGCAGCGTAGCTGGACAACCTCTTAATGAAAAACTGTTTTTT.

The chain is built from TRBV2 and TRBJ2-7; 10 nucleotides match TRBD2. Germline CDR1 is SNHLY and CDR2 is FYNNEI. V lost 1 base, J lost 4 bases, and 10 bases stayed unmatched. This CDR3 spans 17 amino acids. CDR3 sequence reads: CASSEGGASGRRYEQYF. CDR3 nucleotides: TGTGCCAGCAGTGAAGGAGGGGCTAGCGGGAGAAGGTACGAGCAGTACTTC. Full variable domain (remainder filled in from reference TRBV2 and TRBJ2-7): EPEVTQTPSHQVTQMGQEVILRCVPISNHLYFYWYRQILGQKVEFLVSFYNNEISEKSEIFDDQFSVERPDGSNFTLKIRSTKLEDSAMYFCASSEGGASGRRYEQYFGPGTRLTVT.

CDR3 sequence (DNA): TGTGCCAGCAGCCTGTCCGGGACAGGGATCTACGAGCAGTACTTC. Protein: CASSLSGTGIYEQYF. The chain links TRBV7-8 to TRBJ2-7; 9 bases map to TRBD1. Losses at the gene ends were 5 bases for V and 3 bases for J; bases not matched to a gene: 8. CDR3 length equals 15 residues. Germline V lookup: CDR1 SGHVS, CDR2 FQNEAQ.

This chain links TRBV7-8 with TRBJ1-1; D is ambiguous. The CDR3 is 16 amino acids. In germline, CDR1 is SGHVS, CDR2 FQNEAQ. V lost 1 base and J lost 0, with 12 bases in between. The CDR3 DNA follows: TGTGCCAGCAGCTTAGGGCGACGGGAAATGAACACTGAAGCTTTCTTT. Translation gives CASSLGRREMNTEAFF.

The gene calls are TRBV10-3 and TRBJ2-7, with 7 bases matching TRBD1. The CDR3 is 12 amino acids. V shed 10 bases and J 3 bases; nucleotides not matched to a gene: 6. Per the germline V gene, CDR1 is ENHRY and CDR2 is SYGVKD. The chain's CDR3 is CATGTASYEQYF. CDR3 nucleotide sequence: TGTGCCACCGGGACAGCAAGCTACGAGCAGTACTTC.

This sequence joins TRBV5-1 and TRBJ2-7; no definite D call. V lost 4 bases and J lost 4, with 9 bases in between. CDR1 and CDR2 from the germline V gene are SGHRS and YFSETQ. There are 12 residues in the CDR3. The CDR3 reads CASSLPPYEQYF. CDR3 DNA sequence: TGCGCCAGCAGCCTACCACCGTACGAGCAGTACTTC.

The gene calls are TRBV24-1 and TRBJ1-2; D ambiguous. The CDR3 is 14 amino acids. Germline lookup yields CDR1 KGHDR and CDR2 SFDVKD. With 3 bases removed from V and 8 bases from J, the gap between germline ends came to 15 bases. Here the CDR3 reads CATSDRTALRGYTF. The CDR3 DNA follows: TGTGCCACCAGTGATCGGACTGCTCTCCGGGGCTACACCTTC.

The chain couples TRBV27 to TRBJ2-2, with D perhaps matching TRBD1 (6 bases). Trimming shortened V by 5 bases and J by 3 bases, and 16 bases separated the two germline ends. The germline CDR1 and CDR2 sequences are MNHEY and SMNVEV (reference sequence). The CDR3 has 16 residues. CDR3: CASSARGQPDTGELFF. The CDR3 nucleotides read TGTGCCAGCAGTGCTCGAGGACAGCCGGACACCGGGGAGCTGTTTTTT.

The chain uses TRBV24-1 and TRBJ2-1; 13 nucleotides match TRBD2. V shed 4 bases and J 2 bases; nucleotides not matched to a gene: 1. From germline, CDR1 is KGHDR and CDR2 SFDVKD. CDR3 length equals 16 residues. The CDR3 DNA is TGTGCCACCAGTGACACTAGCGGGGGGGCCTACAATGAGCAGTTCTTC. It codes for CATSDTSGGAYNEQFF.

The V and J genes are TRBV5-1 and TRBJ2-5, with TRBD2 matching over 9 bases. Germline V gives CDR1 SGHRS, CDR2 YFSETQ. After removal of 3 bases from V and 5 bases from J, the junction contained 11 bases not matched to a gene. The CDR3 has 16 amino acids. The CDR3 DNA reads as TGCGCCAGCAGCTCTCTCGGGGCTAGCGGGGCGGAGACCCAGTACTTC. This gives the protein CASSSLGASGAETQYF.

This chain links TRBV5-4 with TRBJ2-5, with D maybe TRBD1 (5 bases). With 3 bases removed from V and 5 bases from J, the gap between germline ends came to 11 bases. Germline V gene lookup returns CDR1 SGHNT and CDR2 YYREEE (reference sequence). The CDR3 extends over 13 amino acids. As DNA, the CDR3 is TGTGCCAGCAGCTCCCCAGGGTTGGAGACCCAGTACTTC. As protein: CASSSPGLETQYF. Full variable domain (outside the CDR3, taken from reference TRBV5-4 and TRBJ2-5): ETGVTQSPTHLIKTRGQQVTLRCSSQSGHNTVSWYQQALGQGPQFIFQYYREEENGRGNFPPRFSGLQFPNYSSELNVNALELDDSALYLCASSSPGLETQYFGPGTRLLVL.

This chain connects TRBV19 to TRBJ2-5; 9 nucleotides agree with TRBD1. CDR3 length equals 17 residues. With 3 bases clipped from V and 5 bases from J, the junction kept 13 bases outside the gene matches. The germline V gene encodes CDR1 LNHDA and CDR2 SQIVND (reference sequence). CDR3: CASSIGGQGSLQETQYF. The CDR3 DNA reads TGTGCCAGTAGTATTGGGGGACAGGGTTCCCTCCAGGAGACCCAGTACTTC.